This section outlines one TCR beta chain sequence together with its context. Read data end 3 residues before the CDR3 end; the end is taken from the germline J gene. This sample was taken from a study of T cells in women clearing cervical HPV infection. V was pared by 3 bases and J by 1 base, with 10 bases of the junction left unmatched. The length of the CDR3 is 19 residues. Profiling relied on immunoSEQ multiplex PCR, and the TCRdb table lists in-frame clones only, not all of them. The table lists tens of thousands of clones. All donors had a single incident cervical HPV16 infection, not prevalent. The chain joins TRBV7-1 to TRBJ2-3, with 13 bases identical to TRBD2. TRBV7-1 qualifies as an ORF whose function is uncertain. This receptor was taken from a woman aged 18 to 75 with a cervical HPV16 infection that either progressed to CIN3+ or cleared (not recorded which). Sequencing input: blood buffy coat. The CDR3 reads CASSSVLAGGPRGTDTQYF. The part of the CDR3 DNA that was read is TGTGCCAGCAGCTCGGTACTAGCGGGGGGGCCGAGGGGCACAGATACG.